The present T cell receptor (beta chain) was sequenced within a study of T cell responses to AZD1222 COVID-19 vaccine listed by TCRdb under 2021. Study-level background: AZD1222 recipients given second doses at about 4 weeks or at about 12 weeks were pooled, since spike-specific TCR depth and breadth were not found to differ between the two schedules. Trial participants were enrolled by age into 18-55, 56-69 and 70-plus year subgroups, with approximately 150, 28 and 58 TCR-sequenced participants respectively. TCR sequencing was performed for 230 to 250 trial participants, of whom around 200 were given two doses of AZD1222 and around 25 were given two doses of MenACWY control vaccine. The study at large found these results: Conclusions about previously exposed vaccinees were limited because only 6 or 7 AZD1222 recipients were SARS-CoV-2 seropositive at baseline. A significant rise in spike-specific TCR breadth and depth was observed after two AZD1222 doses relative to day 0 and relative to MenACWY recipients. The 56-69-year group was small, and its depth increase did not reach significance, likely because of low power. Participants were mostly white British, with more females than males. The authors suggested clonal diversity may have been underestimated. CD4 TCRs associated with the vaccine covered the entire spike protein, and the dominant responses were in regions 160-218 and 743-854. No day 14 peak-response samples were available, so repertoires were characterized only after the peak T cell response. Reportedly, almost half of the unique spike-specific TCRs recognized epitopes lying outside the regions that are mutated in the B.1.351 and B.1.1.7 variants.

Comment on this clone: The antigen this receptor binds is unknown. No much larger clone exists at a distance of one base, and base qualities are not known.

Trimming removed 4 bases from V and 0 bases from J, leaving 12 bases between the germline ends. CDR1 and CDR2, per the germline V gene (reference sequence), are SGHNT and YYREEE. The CDR3 goes from the cysteine to the phenylalanine over 15 residues. The kept DNA is CDR3 alone, 45 bases in frame from the first base. The CDR3 regions of human TCRbeta chains were analyzed by immunosequencing. For the original study's pipeline: TCRs in the repertoires were compared against a reference library of SARS-CoV-2-specific TCRs that had been generated with the MIRA antigen-specificity platform. Breadth was defined as the fraction of unique TCRs that were SARS-CoV-2-associated. Depth was defined as the fraction of total T cells that were SARS-CoV-2-associated. Using the MIRA data, every spike-specific TCR was mapped to the spike region that the TCR reacted to and assigned to either a CD4 or a CD8 class. Log10-transformed breadth and depth values were compared by one-way ANOVA with Sidak's multiple comparisons tests. Held by TCRdb, this immuneACCESS table contains in-frame sequences only and omits some clones. Under half of the omission traces to an unresolved V gene where checked; the cause of the rest is unknown. For V, J and clone size, that table is used; D and trimming come from the DNA. Here the sample has some 91,000 clones; about 92% occur a single time. The ten largest make up about 12% of the sample.

The label giving this sample's time point can be read as: baseline before first vaccination. Vaccinee samples came from UK trials COV001 and COV002, including a single-blind randomized controlled phase 2/3 trial of AZD1222 (ChAdOx1 nCoV-19) in healthy adults. For TCRbeta chain sequencing, PBMC samples from trial participants were taken at day 0 and at day 28 after the second dose. The sample consisted of peripheral blood, taken on day 0 of AZD1222 vaccination. Rearrangement joined TRBV5-4 to TRBJ2-3; the D gene is perhaps TRBD1, on 6 matching bases. The TCR originated in an adult in good health. The sequence in DNA is TGTGCCAGCAGCCCCCGGCAGGGGAGCACAGATACGCAGTATTTT. Its coded protein is CASSPRQGSTDTQYF.